One and the same sample provided the 21 T cell receptor beta chains below, sequenced in a study of blood T cell repertoires in COVID-19. The method was immunoSEQ multiplex PCR; TCRdb's version includes in-frame clones alone and lacks a portion of them. The sample lists approximately 210,000 clones, 70% to 90% seen once, with about 7.3% in the top ten. Sequencing used peripheral blood. Every receptor here comes from a woman aged 45-65 years with active or convalescent COVID-19.

The chain links TRBV5-5 to TRBJ1-6, with TRBD1 identical over 9 bases. V shed 4 bases and J 7 bases; nucleotides not matched to a gene: 6. Germline lookup yields CDR1 SGHKS and CDR2 YYEKEE (reference sequence). The CDR3 sequence is 15 residues long. In DNA, the CDR3 is TGTGCCAGCAGCCCCGGGACAGGGACCAATTCACCCCTCCACTTT. It is translated as CASSPGTGTNSPLHF.

This clone has just a few counts. The chain employs TRBV6-5 and TRBJ1-6; no clear D. The CDR3 has 16 amino acids. Germline V gene sequence: CDR1 MNHEY, CDR2 SVGAGI. Deletions cut 0 bases from V and 8 bases from J, with 14 bases between. The CDR3 nucleotides read TGTGCCAGCAGTTACTCGGGCCCCGATGTAGATTCACCCCTCCACTTT. Encoded protein: CASSYSGPDVDSPLHF.

The V call is TRBV6-5, the J call TRBJ2-3, with D unclear. Germline CDR1 reads MNHEY; CDR2 reads SVGAGI. The CDR3 spans 14 residues. V was pared by 6 bases and J by 4 bases, with 14 bases between. CDR3 in amino acids: CASRLYPSSDTQYF. The DNA for the CDR3 is TGTGCCAGCAGACTATATCCGTCTTCAGATACGCAGTATTTT.

The rearrangement links TRBV4-1 to TRBJ1-1, with 7 bases identical to TRBD1. The CDR3 contains 14 residues. Per the germline V gene, CDR1 is MGHRA and CDR2 is YSYEKL. V dropped 4 bases and J dropped 3; count of bases not matched to a gene: 5. CDR3 DNA sequence: TGCGCCAGCAGCCCAGGGGACAGCTACACTGAAGCTTTCTTT. Protein: CASSPGDSYTEAFF.

The chain joins TRBV16 to TRBJ2-7; TRBD1 agrees at 7 bases. The CDR3 is 16 residues long. V trimming: 1 base; J trimming: 1 base; junction bases outside the gene matches: 7. The V gene's germline CDR1 is KGHSY and CDR2 FQNENV. The CDR3 protein is CASSQFLGGASYEQYV. CDR3 coding DNA: TGTGCCAGCAGCCAATTTTTAGGGGGCGCTTCCTACGAGCAGTACGTC.

V and J are TRBV6-1 and TRBJ2-3; TRBD1 matches 7 bases. J lost 3 bases, V lost 2 bases, and 8 bases had no gene match. The germline gives CDR1 MNHNS, CDR2 SASEGT. The CDR3 has 16 residues. Written as DNA, the CDR3 is TGTGCCAGCAGTGAAATAGGGGGCAGGGCGACAGATACGCAGTATTTT. Amino acids: CASSEIGGRATDTQYF.

The V call is TRBV18, the J call TRBJ1-1, with a weak D call TRBD1 (5 bases). The CDR3 extends over 13 amino acids. V was shortened by 5 bases and J by 3 bases, with 10 bases between the two germline ends. Germline CDR1 KGHSH, CDR2 LQKENI. The CDR3 protein is CASSATEDTEAFF. The CDR3 nucleotides read TGTGCCAGCTCAGCGACAGAGGACACTGAAGCTTTCTTT.

This clone turned up a few times. V is TRBV9 and J is TRBJ2-4; perhaps TRBD2 as D (6 bases). Per the germline V gene, CDR1 is SGDLS and CDR2 is YYNGEE. Trimming cost V 5 bases and J 2 bases, with 11 bases left between them. This CDR3 region has 14 residues. The CDR3 DNA is TGTGCCAGCAGTCCCGGGGGATCCAAAAACATTCAGTACTTC. The encoded protein is CASSPGGSKNIQYF. Complete variable domain (other parts from reference TRBV9 and TRBJ2-4): DSGVTQTPKHLITATGQRVTLRCSPRSGDLSVYWYQQSLDQGLQFLIQYYNGEERAKGNILERFSAQQFPDLHSELNLSSLELGDSALYFCASSPGGSKNIQYFGAGTRLSVL.

The chain couples TRBV28 to TRBJ1-5, with a weak D call TRBD1 (6 bases). The CDR3 is 15 amino acids. The ends were cut back, 3 bases at V and 6 bases at J, with 15 bases in the middle. Per germline, CDR1 MDHEN and CDR2 SYDVKM. The CDR3 sequence: CASSFQTGGGQPQHF. The DNA of the CDR3 is TGTGCCAGCAGTTTCCAGACAGGCGGTGGTCAGCCCCAGCATTTT.

The chain is built from TRBV5-1 and TRBJ1-1; 9 nucleotides agree with TRBD1. Losses at the gene ends were 4 bases for V and 10 bases for J; bases not matched to a gene: 8. Germline CDR1 SGHRS, CDR2 YFSETQ. CDR3 size: 13 residues. CDR3 sequence (DNA): TGCGCCAGCAGCCTAGCCGGGACAGGGTTAGCTTTCTTT. This encodes CASSLAGTGLAFF.

This chain uses TRBV7-9 with TRBJ1-2, with TRBD1 matching over 8 bases. The CDR3 consists of 12 residues. V lost 4 bases, J lost 6 bases, and 1 base stayed unmatched. Germline CDR1 is SEHNR and CDR2 is FQNEAQ (reference sequence). The CDR3 reads CASSWGQDGYTF. CDR3 DNA sequence: TGTGCCAGCAGCTGGGGACAGGATGGCTACACCTTC.

This clone was seen a single time. The chain recombines TRBV20-1 with TRBJ2-1; possible D gene TRBD2, 6 bases. CDR1 and CDR2 from the germline V gene are DFQATT and SNEGSKA (reference sequence). V was pared by 3 bases and J by 13 bases, with 13 bases between. CDR3 length: 11 amino acids. The CDR3 DNA is TGCAGTGCTAGTCTAGCGCAGGCCCAGTTCTTC. Translating it yields CSASLAQAQFF.

The chain links TRBV19 to TRBJ1-1; D gene ambiguous. V lost 9 bases and J 4 bases, leaving 15 bases between the germline ends. This CDR3 has 13 residues. Germline V lookup: CDR1 LNHDA, CDR2 SQIVND (reference sequence). CDR3 nucleotides: TGTGCCAGCACCGACCGTCGGGGCACTGAAGCTTTCTTT. It is translated as CASTDRRGTEAFF.

The V call is TRBV18, the J call TRBJ1-2, with 7 nucleotides matching TRBD1. After removal of 5 bases from V and 4 bases from J, the junction contained 7 bases not matched to a gene. Germline lookup yields CDR1 KGHSH and CDR2 LQKENI. This CDR3 comprises 14 residues. CDR3 DNA: TGTGCCAGCTCATGGGGGACAGTCCTCTATGGCTACACCTTC. Translating it yields CASSWGTVLYGYTF. Filled out from reference TRBV18 and TRBJ1-2, the complete variable domain reads NAGVMQNPRHLVRRRGQEARLRCSPMKGHSHVYWYRQLPEEGLKFMVYLQKENIIDESGMPKERFSAEFPKEGPSILRIQQVVRGDSAAYFCASSWGTVLYGYTFGSGTRLTVV.

The genes are TRBV11-2 and TRBJ2-3; the D is unclear. In germline, CDR1 is SGHAT, CDR2 FQNNGV. V was clipped by 6 bases and J by 2 bases, with 9 bases between them. The CDR3 is made up of 13 amino acids. CDR3 residues: CASSMEFTDTQYF. The DNA of the CDR3 is TGTGCCAGCAGTATGGAGTTCACAGATACGCAGTATTTT. Complete variable domain (other parts from reference TRBV11-2 and TRBJ2-3): EAGVAQSPRYKIIEKRQSVAFWCNPISGHATLYWYQQILGQGPKLLIQFQNNGVVDDSQLPKDRFSAERLKGVDSTLKIQPAKLEDSAVYLCASSMEFTDTQYFGPGTRLTVL.

Note on this clone: The missing conserved phenylalanine or tryptophan at the end of this CDR3 makes a read error likely. Because the CDR3's place on the DNA is in doubt, the DNA is left out and the CDR3 is given as listed by TCRdb. The CDR3 loop is CASTPPLRGSWAA. The chain couples TRBV5-5 to TRBJ2-3; the table's D gene call, TRBD2, was not cross checked with the DNA. The CDR3 sequence runs 13 residues, both termini included. Looked up from germline, CDR1 is SGHKS and CDR2 is YYEKEE (reference sequence).

The J gene is TRBJ2-7, the V gene TRBV7-9; tentative D call: TRBD2 (5 bases). The germline V gene encodes CDR1 SEHNR and CDR2 FQNEAQ (reference sequence). Deletions cut 1 base from V and 6 bases from J, with 13 bases between. The CDR3 covers 14 residues. The CDR3 loop is CASSLGGSKGEQYF. The CDR3 DNA reads TGTGCCAGCAGCTTAGGTGGGAGTAAGGGCGAGCAGTACTTC.

The rearrangement links TRBV5-5 to TRBJ1-3; TRBD1 matches at 8 bases. The germline CDR1 and CDR2 sequences are SGHKS and YYEKEE (reference sequence). The CDR3 length is 16 residues. V trimming: 4 bases; J trimming: 8 bases; junction bases outside the gene matches: 14. CDR3 sequence: CASSPIPRTGIDTIYF. The CDR3 DNA sequence: TGTGCCAGCAGCCCGATTCCAAGGACAGGGATAGACACCATATATTTT.

This sequence joins TRBV6-5 and TRBJ2-3; TRBD1 matches 7 bases. Germline V gene data show CDR1 as MNHEY and CDR2 as SVGAGI. The CDR3 sequence is 13 residues long. The J segment lost 2 bases and the V segment lost 7 bases, leaving 3 bases of the junction unmatched. CDR3 sequence (DNA): TGTGCCAGCATGACAGGGCACACAGATACGCAGTATTTT. Translation gives CASMTGHTDTQYF.

The V call is TRBV12-3 or TRBV12-4, the J call TRBJ2-1; D might be TRBD1 (6 bases). V shed 3 bases and J shed 7 bases, with 7 bases lying between them. The CDR3 sequence is 12 residues long. CDR3 amino acids: CASSLRGNEQFF. The CDR3 coding sequence is TGTGCCAGCAGTTTGAGGGGGAATGAGCAGTTCTTC.

With regard to this clone: In the same sample, other DNA sequences code for this CDR3. The chain has TRBV6-1 and TRBJ2-2; TRBD2 aligns across 7 bases. Germline V gene sequence: CDR1 MNHNS, CDR2 SASEGT. The CDR3 totals 15 residues. V gave up 3 bases and J gave up 5 bases; unmatched junction bases: 6. This CDR3 reads CASSEGGRRTGELFF. The CDR3 DNA reads TGTGCCAGCAGTGAGGGCGGGAGAAGGACCGGGGAGCTGTTTTTT.